Below, 25 T cell receptor beta chains from the same sample are listed, as sequenced in a study of beta chain features in type 1 diabetes. The isolated RNA, all of it, was reverse transcribed, so expressed TCRB transcripts were what got sequenced. The table came from immunoSEQ multiplex PCR; TCRdb's copy has only in-frame clones and leaves some out. Of 120,000 to 150,000 clones listed, approximately 9.8% are singletons. The material sequenced was central memory CD4+ T cells from blood. Receptors originate from a woman aged 40 to 49 in good health.

This clone was observed a few times. V usage is TRBV7-9 and J usage is TRBJ2-2; D is perhaps TRBD2 (6 bases). The V end lost 5 bases, the J end lost 4 bases, and 17 bases lay between the germline ends. This CDR3 region has 16 residues. Per germline, CDR1 SEHNR and CDR2 FQNEAQ (reference sequence). CDR3 coding DNA: TGTGCCAGCAGCACCCGGGACTTGGGTACCACCGGGGAGCTGTTTTTT. This translates into CASSTRDLGTTGELFF.

This clone appeared once. The V call is TRBV4-3, the J call TRBJ1-2; tentative D call: TRBD1 (5 bases). CDR1 is LGHNA, CDR2 YSLEER, per germline. V was pared by 0 bases and J by 8 bases, with 13 bases between. The CDR3 contains 14 residues. The CDR3 sequence: CASSQDGRGAGYTF. The CDR3 nucleotides are TGCGCCAGCAGCCAAGACGGGAGGGGAGCGGGCTACACCTTC.

This clone was detected a few times. The CDR3, as DNA: TGTGCCAGCAGCCCTAGGGGTAGTAATACGCAGTATTTT. Protein sequence: CASSPRGSNTQYF. This rearrangement joins TRBV5-4 to TRBJ2-3, with a weak D call TRBD1 (5 bases). Deletions cut 4 bases from V and 7 bases from J, with 13 bases between. This CDR3 spans 13 amino acids. Germline V CDR1 and CDR2: SGHNT, YYREEE (reference sequence).

This clone was detected a few times. DNA of the CDR3: TGTGCCAGCAGTGCGGTCTTTGCTGGCTCCTACAATGAGCAGTTCTTC. It encodes CASSAVFAGSYNEQFF. This sequence joins TRBV6-4 and TRBJ2-1; no firm D call. The germline CDR1 and CDR2 sequences are MRHNA and SNTAGT. V was trimmed by 4 bases and J by 0 bases, leaving 13 bases between them. The CDR3 is 16 residues long.

This clone was observed a few times. This chain connects TRBV2 to TRBJ1-6, with D hard to call. The V end was cut by 4 bases, the J end by 2 bases, with 6 bases between. The germline V gene has CDR1 SNHLY and CDR2 FYNNEI. The CDR3 is 14 residues long. The CDR3 nucleotides read TGTGCCAGCAGTGGGGCAGCCTATAATTCACCCCTCCACTTT. Its translation: CASSGAAYNSPLHF. The whole variable domain, remainder taken from reference TRBV2 and TRBJ1-6, is EPEVTQTPSHQVTQMGQEVILRCVPISNHLYFYWYRQILGQKVEFLVSFYNNEISEKSEIFDDQFSVERPDGSNFTLKIRSTKLEDSAMYFCASSGAAYNSPLHFGNGTRLTVT.

This clone was observed a few times. The chain employs TRBV19 and TRBJ2-1; D gene ambiguous. The V end lost 5 bases, the J end lost 0 bases, and 11 bases lay between the germline ends. The CDR3 sequence is 15 residues long. Per the germline V gene, CDR1 is LNHDA and CDR2 is SQIVND (reference sequence). The DNA of the CDR3 is TGTGCCAGTAGTTCCGTAACTCGCTCCTACAATGAGCAGTTCTTC. Translated, it gives CASSSVTRSYNEQFF.

The rearrangement uses TRBV9 and TRBJ2-5; D possibly corresponds to TRBD1 (5 bases). Looked up from germline, CDR1 is SGDLS and CDR2 is YYNGEE. The CDR3 length is 15 residues. Between the trimmed V and J ends, which lost 4 bases and 0 bases, there was a span of 13 bases. The CDR3, as DNA: TGTGCCAGCAGCTTCTTCACAGGAAACCAAGAGACCCAGTACTTC. Residues: CASSFFTGNQETQYF.

Many counts were recorded for this clone. CDR3: CASSFGQENGISPLHF. The CDR3 DNA follows: TGTGCCAGCAGCTTTGGACAGGAAAACGGGATTTCACCCCTCCACTTT. This chain joins TRBV7-9 and TRBJ1-6; TRBD1 agrees at 7 bases. CDR1 SEHNR and CDR2 FQNEAQ come from the germline V gene (reference sequence). J lost 9 bases, V lost 3 bases, and 11 bases had no gene match. This CDR3 has 16 residues.

There are a few counts of this clone. The rearrangement uses TRBV7-2 and TRBJ2-7; D uncertain. The V gene lost 1 base and the J gene lost 4 bases, with 8 bases spanning the gap. The CDR3 contains 13 residues. CDR1 and CDR2 (germline): SGHTA, FQGNSA. The CDR3 nucleotides read TGTGCCAGCAGCTTAGAGATCCAGTACGAGCAGTACTTC. As protein: CASSLEIQYEQYF.

There are a few counts of this clone. V is TRBV7-8 and J is TRBJ2-7, with no clear D. Trimming cost V 1 base and J 2 bases, with 9 bases left between them. The germline gives CDR1 SGHVS, CDR2 FQNEAQ. The length of the CDR3 is 14 residues. The CDR3 DNA reads as TGTGCCAGCAGCTTAGGCGCGGCTGCCTACGAGCAGTACTTC. It translates to CASSLGAAAYEQYF. The full variable domain, completed using reference TRBV7-8 and TRBJ2-7, is GAGVSQSPRYKVAKRGQDVALRCDPISGHVSLFWYQQALGQGPEFLTYFQNEAQLDKSGLPSDRFFAERPEGSVSTLKIQRTQQEDSAVYLCASSLGAAAYEQYFGPGTRLTVT.

This clone was found a few times. CDR3: CASSSGGLGIGEQFF. CDR3 nucleotides: TGTGCCAGCAGTTCCGGGGGACTAGGGATTGGTGAGCAGTTCTTC. The rearrangement links TRBV6-6 to TRBJ2-1, with 8 nucleotides matching TRBD2. The CDR3 is 15 amino acids. V shed 4 bases and J 9 bases; nucleotides not matched to a gene: 11. Germline V gene sequence: CDR1 MNHNY, CDR2 SVGAGI (reference sequence).

This sequence joins TRBV6-6 and TRBJ1-1; D remains ambiguous. Per the germline V gene, CDR1 is MNHNY and CDR2 is SVGAGI (reference sequence). CDR3 length: 13 residues. V was shortened by 0 bases and J by 8 bases, with 10 bases between the two germline ends. Here the CDR3 reads CASSYSEGREAFF. The CDR3, as DNA: TGTGCCAGCAGTTACTCGGAGGGCCGGGAAGCTTTCTTT.

By proportion, this clone is medium-sized. The rearrangement joins TRBV14 to TRBJ1-1, with D tentatively TRBD1 (5 bases). Germline CDR1 and CDR2: SGHDN and FVKESK. The CDR3 is 13 residues long. V lost 1 base, J lost 4 bases, and 7 bases lay in between. The CDR3 sequence: CASSQGTGTEAFF. The DNA of the CDR3 is TGTGCCAGCAGCCAAGGTACAGGCACTGAAGCTTTCTTT.

This clone was found a few times. The chain has TRBV28 and TRBJ1-1, with 7 bases matching TRBD1. V shed 4 bases and J 4 bases; nucleotides not matched to a gene: 9. The CDR3 contains 15 residues. In germline, CDR1 is MDHEN, CDR2 SYDVKM. The CDR3, as DNA: TGTGCCAGCAGTTCCCCGACAGGGTGGGTCACTGAAGCTTTCTTT. Protein: CASSSPTGWVTEAFF.

This rearrangement joins TRBV15 to TRBJ2-1, with 7 bases aligning to TRBD2. CDR1 is LNHNV and CDR2 is YYDKDF in the germline V gene (reference sequence). The CDR3 runs 18 residues. V was clipped by 1 base and J by 4 bases; unmatched bases: 13. CDR3 loop: CATSRGGRGGGSYNEQFF. CDR3 nucleotides: TGTGCCACCAGCAGAGGAGGCCGCGGCGGGGGTTCATACAATGAGCAGTTCTTC.

The gene calls are TRBV19 and TRBJ2-5; D gene ambiguous. This CDR3 has 15 amino acids. Trimming took 3 bases from V and 1 from J, leaving 12 bases between them. Germline assignment: CDR1 LNHDA and CDR2 SQIVND (reference sequence). The CDR3 is CASSMSPVTQETQYF. In nucleotides, the CDR3 is TGTGCCAGTAGTATGTCCCCGGTCACCCAAGAGACCCAGTACTTC.

This clone was observed many times. The genes are TRBV18 and TRBJ1-1; D may be TRBD1 (5 bases). From germline, CDR1 is KGHSH and CDR2 LQKENI. The CDR3 sequence is 15 residues long. Deletions cut 5 bases from V and 1 base from J, with 14 bases between. The CDR3 here is CASSSGGARNTEAFF. The CDR3 bases are TGTGCCAGCTCATCGGGAGGGGCCAGGAACACTGAAGCTTTCTTT.

The chain carries TRBV10-3 and TRBJ1-2; D gene uncertain. Per germline, CDR1 ENHRY and CDR2 SYGVKD. V shed 3 bases and J shed 5 bases, with 7 bases lying between them. The CDR3 is made up of 12 amino acids. Written as DNA, the CDR3 is TGTGCCATCAGTGAACAGAAGTATGGCTACACCTTC. Translation gives CAISEQKYGYTF.

V gene TRBV7-2 combines with J gene TRBJ2-3; 9 bases are shared with TRBD2. The CDR3 loop spans 17 amino acids. The germline gives CDR1 SGHTA, CDR2 FQGNSA. The V and J ends lost 1 base and 4 bases, in that order; junction bases with no gene match: 9. In DNA, the CDR3 is TGTGCCAGCAGCTTAGTTACAAGGGCGGGGGGGTCAGATACGCAGTATTTT. This encodes CASSLVTRAGGSDTQYF.

This clone has at least ten counts. CDR3 coding DNA: TGCAGCGTTGGACAGAGCGCCGGGGAGCTGTTTTTT. It specifies CSVGQSAGELFF. The J gene is TRBJ2-2, the V gene TRBV29-1; a weak D match, TRBD1 (5 bases). V was cut by 4 bases and J by 6 bases, with 9 bases left in between. The CDR3 is made up of 12 amino acids. CDR1 is SQVTM and CDR2 is ANQGSEA in the germline V gene.

This clone showed up just a few times. The V gene is TRBV6-5, the J gene TRBJ2-7; possibly TRBD2 for D (5 bases). Germline CDR1 is MNHEY and CDR2 is SVGAGI. The V and J ends lost 4 bases and 7 bases respectively, with 11 bases between them. This CDR3 region has 12 residues. Here the CDR3 reads CASSSSEVEQYF. The CDR3 nucleotides are TGTGCCAGCAGTTCCTCGGAGGTGGAGCAGTACTTC.

The chain carries TRBV6-1 and TRBJ1-6, with 7 bases identical to TRBD1. The CDR3 consists of 13 residues. The germline V gene has CDR1 MNHNS and CDR2 SASEGT. Written as DNA, the CDR3 is TGTGCAGTCCGACAGGGCCAAAATTCACCCCTCCACTTT. This gives the protein CAVRQGQNSPLHF.

The chain is built from TRBV7-2 and TRBJ2-3, with a weak D call TRBD2 (6 bases). V shed 4 bases and J shed 2 bases, with 16 bases lying between them. The CDR3 spans 16 residues. Germline CDR1 SGHTA, CDR2 FQGNSA. The CDR3 loop is CASSSGLGQYTDTQYF. The CDR3 DNA is TGTGCCAGCAGCTCGGGACTCGGTCAATACACAGATACGCAGTATTTT.

In this sample, this clone turned up a few times. The rearrangement uses TRBV7-2 and TRBJ2-3; D is perhaps TRBD2 (7 bases). The germline CDR1 and CDR2 sequences are SGHTA and FQGNSA. Trimming removed 0 bases from V and 5 bases from J, with 18 bases in between. The CDR3 spans 17 residues. CDR3 nucleotide sequence: TGTGCCAGCAGCTTAGCAGTAGGGGGGGCCGGGGAAGATACGCAGTATTTT. It translates to CASSLAVGGAGEDTQYF.

V usage is TRBV11-2 and J usage is TRBJ1-3, with 8 nucleotides matching TRBD1. CDR3 length: 13 residues. Germline V gene data show CDR1 as SGHAT and CDR2 as FQNNGV. After removal of 5 bases from V and 7 bases from J, the junction contained 4 bases not matched to a gene. Here the CDR3 DNA reads TGTGCCAGCAGCGCACAGGGGGGGAACACCATATATTTT. Translated: CASSAQGGNTIYF.